This TCR beta chain derives from a study of blood T cell repertoires in COVID-19. The overall study: Samples of COVID-19 (acute and convalescent) were obtained from the United States, Italy and Spain.

Data came from immunoSEQ multiplex PCR; TCRdb stores just in-frame clones and leaves some out. The repertoire holds 250,000 or so clones, with about three quarters as singletons. V shed 9 bases and J 0 bases; nucleotides not matched to a gene: 4. This CDR3 is 15 amino acids long. CDR1 is SNHLY, CDR2 FYNNEI, per germline. This rearrangement joins TRBV2 to TRBJ2-2, with 10 bases lining up with TRBD2. The TCR comes from a woman older than 75 with acute or convalescent COVID-19. The specimen was peripheral blood. CDR3 DNA sequence: TGTGCCAGAGGAGCGGGGGGGCCGAACACCGGGGAGCTGTTTTTT. This gives the protein CARGAGGPNTGELFF.